The entry below gives a single T cell receptor beta chain sequence along with its context. Its antigen is still unknown. With 7 bases clipped from V and 3 bases from J, the junction kept 17 bases outside the gene matches. The CDR3 loop spans 17 amino acids. Germline lookup yields CDR1 SGHNT and CDR2 YYREEE (reference sequence). Assay: immunoSEQ multiplex PCR; the TCRdb copy retains only in-frame clones and omits some. Here the sample spans fewer than 120,000 clones, 80% to 95% being singletons. The source of the sample is a study of T cell responses to AZD1222 COVID-19 vaccine. Study-wide findings and caveats: Clonal diversity was possibly underestimated; the donors were predominantly white British and more often female. In all cases, repertoires were sampled only after the peak T cell response. Only a handful of AZD1222 recipients were seropositive at baseline.

J is TRBJ1-2 and V is TRBV5-4; 8 nucleotides line up with TRBD1. The TCR comes from an adult who received the AZD1222 COVID-19 vaccine. This specimen consisted of peripheral blood, obtained 28 days after the second AZD1222 dose. CDR3 protein: CASELGGARGRDYGYTF. The CDR3 DNA is TGTGCCAGCGAGCTTGGAGGGGCCAGGGGGCGAGACTATGGCTACACCTTC.